The sequence of this T cell receptor beta chain was determined in a study of blood T cell repertoires in COVID-19. On the study more broadly: The study drew acute and convalescent COVID-19 samples from the United States, Italy and Spain. From T cells, B-cell-depleted T cells, or PBMCs came the material, which was cDNA or gDNA.

The data were produced by immunoSEQ multiplex PCR, yet TCRdb's version contains in-frame clones alone and is incomplete. The data contain under 300,000 clones, 88% of them singletons. V lost 5 bases to trimming and J lost 4 bases, with 17 bases between them. Germline lookup yields CDR1 MNHEY and CDR2 SMNVEV (reference sequence). CDR3 length: 15 amino acids. The V gene is TRBV27, the J gene TRBJ1-2, with D perhaps TRBD1 (5 bases). The sample was peripheral blood. The receptor was isolated from a woman in her thirties with acute or convalescent COVID-19. The CDR3 spells CASSATAPPSYGYTF. The CDR3 coding sequence is TGTGCCAGCAGTGCGACAGCTCCCCCATCCTATGGCTACACCTTC.